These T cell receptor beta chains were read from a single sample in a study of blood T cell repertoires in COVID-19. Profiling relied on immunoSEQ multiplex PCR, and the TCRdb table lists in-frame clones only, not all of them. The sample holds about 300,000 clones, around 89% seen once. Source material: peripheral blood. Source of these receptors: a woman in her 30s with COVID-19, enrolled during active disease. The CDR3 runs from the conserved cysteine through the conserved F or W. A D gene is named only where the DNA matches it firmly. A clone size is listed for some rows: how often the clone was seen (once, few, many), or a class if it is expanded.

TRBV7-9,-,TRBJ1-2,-,CASSLGSGSAIYSYGYTF,TGTGCCAGCAGCTTAGGAAGCGGAAGCGCCATTTATAGCTATGGCTACACCTTC
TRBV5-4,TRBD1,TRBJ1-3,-,CASSTGTGTGNTIYF,TGTGCCAGCAGCACCGGGACAGGCACCGGAAACACCATATATTTT
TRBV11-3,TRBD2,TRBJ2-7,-,CASSRLAASYEQYF,TGTGCCAGCAGCCGACTAGCGGCCTCCTACGAGCAGTACTTC
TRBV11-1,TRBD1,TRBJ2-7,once,CASSHRTGNYEQYF,TGTGCCAGCAGCCACAGGACAGGGAACTACGAGCAGTACTTC
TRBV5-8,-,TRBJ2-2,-,CASGGQPLNTGELFF,TGTGCCAGCGGAGGACAGCCCTTAAACACCGGGGAGCTGTTTTTT
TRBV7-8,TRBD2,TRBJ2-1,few,CASSLVSGGGLDEQFF,TGTGCCAGCAGCTTAGTTAGCGGGGGGGGTCTGGATGAGCAGTTCTTC
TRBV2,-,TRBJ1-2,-,CASFGEAGDGYTF,TGTGCCAGCTTCGGTGAGGCAGGGGATGGCTACACCTTC
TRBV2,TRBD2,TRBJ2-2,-,CARQRGTGELFF,TGTGCCAGACAGCGGGGCACCGGGGAGCTGTTTTTT
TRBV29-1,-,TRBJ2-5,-,CSVGFPGEETQYF,TGCAGCGTTGGATTCCCAGGGGAAGAGACCCAGTACTTC
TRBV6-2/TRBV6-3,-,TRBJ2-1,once,CASSQGLEQFF,TGTGCCAGCAGCCAGGGACTGGAGCAGTTCTTC
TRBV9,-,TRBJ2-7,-,CASSHGDEQYF,TGTGCCAGCAGCCATGGAGACGAGCAGTACTTC
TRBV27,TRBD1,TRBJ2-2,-,CASSTTGQNTGELFF,TGTGCCAGCAGTACGACAGGGCAGAACACCGGGGAGCTGTTTTTT
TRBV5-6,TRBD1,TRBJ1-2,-,CASSLQTGEGYGYTF,TGTGCCAGCAGCCTCCAGACAGGGGAAGGCTATGGCTACACCTTC
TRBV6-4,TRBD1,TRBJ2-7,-,CASGQGNYEQYF,TGTGCCAGCGGACAGGGGAACTACGAGCAGTACTTC
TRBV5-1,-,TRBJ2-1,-,CASSLGTYNEQFF,TGCGCCAGCAGCCTAGGCACTTACAATGAGCAGTTCTTC
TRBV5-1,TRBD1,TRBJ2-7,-,CASSSSIGGVYEQYF,TGCGCCAGCAGCAGCTCTATAGGGGGCGTCTACGAGCAGTACTTC
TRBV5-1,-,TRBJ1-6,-,CASSQGTPNSPLHF,TGCGCCAGCAGCCAGGGGACGCCAAATTCACCCCTCCACTTT
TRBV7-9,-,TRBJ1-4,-,CASSRGRKEEKLFF,TGTGCCAGCAGCAGGGGGAGAAAGGAGGAAAAACTGTTTTTT
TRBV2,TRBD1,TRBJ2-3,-,CASSTSGQRTDTQYF,TGTGCCAGCAGTACCTCGGGACAGCGCACAGATACGCAGTATTTT
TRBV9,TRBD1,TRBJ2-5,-,CASSGALTGRETQYF,TGTGCCAGCAGCGGGGCCCTGACAGGGAGAGAGACCCAGTACTTC
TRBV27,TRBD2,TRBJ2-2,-,CASSFSGTSPGELFF,TGTGCCAGCAGTTTTAGTGGGACTAGCCCCGGGGAGCTGTTTTTT
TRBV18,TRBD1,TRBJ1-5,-,CASSQDRVSPNQPQHF,TGTGCCAGCTCACAGGACAGGGTTTCGCCAAATCAGCCCCAGCATTTT
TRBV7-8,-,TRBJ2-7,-,CASSMDSTYEQYF,TGTGCCAGCAGTATGGACTCGACCTACGAGCAGTACTTC
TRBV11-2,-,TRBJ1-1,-,CASSRDYGAFF,TGTGCCAGCAGCAGGGACTACGGAGCTTTCTTT
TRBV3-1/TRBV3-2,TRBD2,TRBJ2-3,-,CASSRRGGFTDTQYF,TGTGCCAGCAGCCGCCGGGGGGGGTTCACAGATACGCAGTATTTT
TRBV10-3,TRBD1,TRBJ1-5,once,CAISDSDRDRQPQHF,TGTGCCATCAGTGATTCGGACAGGGATAGACAGCCCCAGCATTTT
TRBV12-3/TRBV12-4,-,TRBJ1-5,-,CASRSGDQPQHF,TGTGCCAGCAGATCCGGAGATCAGCCCCAGCATTTT
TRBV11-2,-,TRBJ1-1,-,CASSSMRTEAFF,TGTGCCAGCAGCTCGATGAGGACTGAAGCTTTCTTT
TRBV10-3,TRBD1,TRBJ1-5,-,CAISSGQDANQPQHF,TGTGCCATCAGCTCGGGACAGGACGCTAATCAGCCCCAGCATTTT
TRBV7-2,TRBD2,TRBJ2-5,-,CASSSASGGEETQYF,TGTGCCAGCAGTTCAGCTAGCGGGGGGGAAGAGACCCAGTACTTC
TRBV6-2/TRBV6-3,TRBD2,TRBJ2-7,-,CASSYPELAGSVSYEQYF,TGTGCCAGCAGTTATCCTGAACTAGCGGGGTCGGTCTCCTACGAGCAGTACTTC
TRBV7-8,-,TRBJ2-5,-,CASSPVRLLRETQYF,TGTGCCAGCAGCCCAGTTCGGCTATTGAGGGAGACCCAGTACTTC
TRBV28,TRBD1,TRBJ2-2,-,CASSPLRSTGQKNTGELFF,TGTGCCAGCAGTCCATTAAGATCAACGGGACAGAAGAACACCGGGGAGCTGTTTTTT
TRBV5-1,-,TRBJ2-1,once,CASSLGGSSYNEQFF,TGCGCCAGCAGCTTGGGAGGGAGCTCCTACAATGAGCAGTTCTTC
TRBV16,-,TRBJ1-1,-,CASSQGGAYTEAFF,TGTGCCAGCAGCCAGGGAGGGGCTTACACTGAAGCTTTCTTT
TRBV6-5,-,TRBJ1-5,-,CASSPFGGGNQPQHF,TGTGCCAGCAGCCCCTTCGGGGGAGGCAATCAGCCCCAGCATTTT
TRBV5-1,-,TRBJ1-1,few,CASSLVPGNTEAFF,TGCGCCAGCAGCTTGGTTCCGGGGAACACTGAAGCTTTCTTT
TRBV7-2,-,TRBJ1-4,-,CASSLRRGATNEKLFF,TGTGCCAGCAGCTTAAGGAGGGGCGCAACTAATGAAAAACTGTTTTTT
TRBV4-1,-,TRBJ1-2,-,CASSSRDTEGYGYTF,TGCGCCAGCAGCAGCCGGGACACCGAGGGCTATGGCTACACCTTC
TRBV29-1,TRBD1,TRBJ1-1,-,CSVLTGPRNTEAFF,TGCAGCGTCCTGACAGGGCCCCGCAACACTGAAGCTTTCTTT
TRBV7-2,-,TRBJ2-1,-,CASSPPMGGAWNEQFF,TGTGCCAGCAGCCCACCCATGGGGGGGGCATGGAATGAGCAGTTCTTC
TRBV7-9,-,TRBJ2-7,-,CASSLGAARAYEQYF,TGTGCCAGCAGCTTAGGGGCAGCCAGGGCCTACGAGCAGTACTTC
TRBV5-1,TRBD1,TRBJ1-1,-,CASSLGGTGIMNTEAFF,TGCGCCAGCAGCTTGGGAGGGACAGGGATTATGAACACTGAAGCTTTCTTT
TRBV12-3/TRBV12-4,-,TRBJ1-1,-,CASSFARFTEAFF,TGTGCCAGCAGTTTTGCCAGGTTCACTGAAGCTTTCTTT
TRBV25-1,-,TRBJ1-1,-,CASSESGFRTEAFF,TGTGCCAGCAGTGAATCAGGGTTTAGGACTGAAGCTTTCTTT
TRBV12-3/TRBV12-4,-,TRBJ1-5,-,CASSLREGPQHF,TGTGCCAGCAGTTTAAGGGAGGGTCCCCAGCATTTT
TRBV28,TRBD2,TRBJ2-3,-,CASSFRGGRDTQYF,TGTGCCAGCAGTTTCCGGGGGGGGAGGGATACGCAGTATTTT
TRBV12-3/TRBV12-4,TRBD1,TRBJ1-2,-,CASSYGTAYGYTF,TGTGCCAGCAGCTATGGGACAGCCTATGGCTACACCTTC
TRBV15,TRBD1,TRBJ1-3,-,CATSGGQGDANTIYF,TGTGCCACCAGCGGGGGACAGGGAGATGCTAACACCATATATTTT
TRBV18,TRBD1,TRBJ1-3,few,CASSPGTGGSSGNTIYF,TGTGCCAGCTCACCCGGGACAGGGGGCAGCTCTGGAAACACCATATATTTT
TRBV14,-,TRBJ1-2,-,CASSTGILYGYTF,TGTGCCAGCAGCACCGGGATTCTCTATGGCTACACCTTC
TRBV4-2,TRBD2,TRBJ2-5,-,CASSQQSGGGQETQYF,TGTGCCAGCAGCCAACAAAGCGGGGGAGGTCAAGAGACCCAGTACTTC